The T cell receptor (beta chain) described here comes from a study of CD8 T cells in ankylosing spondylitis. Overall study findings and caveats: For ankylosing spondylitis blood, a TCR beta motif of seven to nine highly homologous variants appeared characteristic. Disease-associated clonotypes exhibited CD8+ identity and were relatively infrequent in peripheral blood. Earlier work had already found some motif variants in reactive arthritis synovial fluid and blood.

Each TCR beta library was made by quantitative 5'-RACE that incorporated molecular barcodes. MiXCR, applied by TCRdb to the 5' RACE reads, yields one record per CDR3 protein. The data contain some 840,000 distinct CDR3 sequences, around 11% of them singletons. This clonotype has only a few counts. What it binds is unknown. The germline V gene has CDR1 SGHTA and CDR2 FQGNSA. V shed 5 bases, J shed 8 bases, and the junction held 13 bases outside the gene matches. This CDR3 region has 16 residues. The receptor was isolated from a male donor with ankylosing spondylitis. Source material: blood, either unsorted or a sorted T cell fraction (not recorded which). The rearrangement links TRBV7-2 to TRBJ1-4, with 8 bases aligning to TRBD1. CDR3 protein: CASSTRTGRREEKLFF. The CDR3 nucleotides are TGTGCCAGCAGCACCCGGACAGGGCGTAGAGAAGAAAAACTGTTTTTT.